This TCR beta chain was captured by sequencing in a study of blood T cell repertoires in COVID-19. Across the whole study: Whether acute or convalescent, the COVID-19 samples came from the United States, Italy and Spain. T cells, B-cell-depleted T cells, or PBMCs provided the cDNA or gDNA that served as material.

CDR3 length: 11 amino acids. CDR1 is LNHDA, CDR2 SQIVND, per germline (reference sequence). The V gene lost 8 bases and the J gene lost 9 bases, with 11 bases spanning the gap. As originally analysed: Counts of nucleated cells, estimated from reference gene primer amplification, were obtained. Assay: immunoSEQ multiplex PCR; the TCRdb copy retains only in-frame clones and omits some. The V and J calls and clone size come from that table; D and trimming were worked out from the DNA. The data hold some 95,000 clones, with about 85% observed a single time. This TCR was recovered from a man aged 65-85 years with acute or convalescent COVID-19. The rearrangement uses TRBV19 and TRBJ1-3; D is possibly TRBD1 (5 bases). Sequencing was performed on peripheral blood. CDR3 nucleotide sequence: TGTGCCAGTGGAGGGGTAGGCACCATATATTTT. Translating gives CASGGVGTIYF.